This T cell receptor (beta chain) was profiled in a study of OX40 agonist ivuxolimab in advanced cancers. Regarding the complete study: Ivuxolimab, which targeted the costimulatory receptor OX40 (CD134), was an agonistic, fully human IgG2 monoclonal antibody. Intravenous ivuxolimab was administered to patients every 2 weeks at six dose levels: 0.01, 0.1, 0.3, 1.5, 3 and 10 mg/kg. Of the roughly 51 patients in dose escalation, about 20 had hepatocellular carcinoma, some 15 had melanoma, 9 had renal cell carcinoma and 9 had head and neck cancer. In the dose-escalation cohort, more than 80% of patients were male, and the mean age was roughly 56 years with a range of roughly 20 to 85. Prior anti-PD-1, anti-PD-L1 or anti-CTLA-4 therapy was permitted, and checkpoint inhibitors had been received by 30% to 40% of dose-escalation patients. Three dose-escalation patients achieved partial responses, one with hepatocellular carcinoma and two with cutaneous melanoma. Peripheral TCRbeta sequencing aimed to test whether ivuxolimab altered TCR sequence diversity and caused clonal T-cell expansion. The monotherapy dose-escalation portion (N of about 50 patients) of the phase I ivuxolimab trial is reported in the paper. Findings and caveats that apply to the study as a whole: The antigen specificity of the peripheral T cells that underwent clonal expansion was not determined. After ivuxolimab, more expanded clones were found on average in CD8+ T cells than in CD4+ T cells. Partial responders in the 0.1-3.0 mg/kg groups had among the lowest normalized peripheral clonal expansion, especially among CD8+ T cells. At doses of 0.1 to 3.0 mg/kg, clonal expansion of both CD4+ and CD8+ T cells in blood was seen between baseline and week 6. Low levels of normalized T-cell clonal expansion were also seen in some nonresponding patients.

The trial excluded patients who had a history of autoimmune disease or who were on systemic immunosuppression. Peripheral blood for TCR sequencing was drawn from every dose cohort at baseline, at cycle 4 day 1 and at cycle 7 day 1. Samples were obtained from an open-label, multicenter, first-in-human phase I dose-escalation trial of ivuxolimab. Adults with locally advanced or metastatic melanoma, renal cell, hepatocellular, or head and neck squamous cell carcinoma were enrolled in the trial. CD4+ and CD8+ T cells were sorted separately from peripheral blood before TCR sequencing. Of note for this clone: The antigen this receptor binds is unknown. Per-base quality was not reported, and no clone a single base away is much larger than it.

Its CDR3 holds 13 amino acids, cysteine through phenylalanine. CDR3 DNA only is kept here, 39 bases in frame from base 1. The germline V gene sets CDR1 to SNHLY and CDR2 to FYNNEI. V is cut by 4 bases and J by 1 base, and the space between the germline ends is 7 bases. To sequence the TCRbeta CDR3 region, genomic DNA was isolated from the sorted cells. TCRbeta CDR3 regions were sequenced using the immunoSEQ Assay. The clones in this table, taken by TCRdb from immuneACCESS, are in-frame only. Not every clone is retained; where verified, under half of the shortfall comes from an unresolved V gene, and the cause of the rest is unknown. In this sample the table shows around 82,000 clones, roughly 91% of which occur a single time. More than 0.45% of the sample is taken by the ten largest.

The clonotype was recovered from an adult with an advanced solid tumor such as melanoma, head and neck, liver or kidney cancer. The sequencing here drew on CD4+ or CD8+ T cells sorted from blood, taken in a trial of the OX40 agonist ivuxolimab. The chain is assembled from TRBV2 and TRBJ1-1; the D gene cannot be named for sure. The DNA is as follows: TGTGCCAGCAGTGGGGTCTCGAACACTGAAGCTTTCTTT. Protein translation: CASSGVSNTEAFF.